This TCR beta chain was observed in a study of cytomegalovirus exposure and HLA in healthy donors (dated by TCRdb to about 2017). Concerning the study at large: According to an earlier analysis of a few hundred of the donors, about 179 million T cells yielded 117 million unique TCR beta sequences and about 280 Gb of sequence data. An early release covering around 630 HLA-typed donors comprised roughly 300 gigabases of sequencing data and tens of millions of unique TCR sequences. Of the roughly 400 genotyped donors, over 70% fell in the genetic ancestry cluster associated with self-reported Caucasian donors. The aim of the study was to test whether cataloging public T cell receptors could identify signatures of past pathogen exposure. The T cell repertoires of 550 to 850 subjects were profiled by immunosequencing and related to cytomegalovirus serostatus. A separate validation cohort of more than 100 different subjects was used in addition to the roughly 720-subject first cohort. High-throughput TCR immunosequencing, statistical association of individual TCRs with disease status, and machine learning were combined to predict cytomegalovirus infection status. To study patterns of TCR occurrence, a later analysis re-analyzed previously published TCR beta repertoires from just over 650 donors and added high-resolution HLA genotyping. Rather than drawing on any new phenotypic data, the later analysis identified candidate immune exposures from TCR beta sequences and the way those sequences occurred across donors. To decide whether each TCR beta V gene segment behaved as functional or pseudogenic, an earlier analysis of approximately 620 of the donors relied on high-throughput TCR beta sequencing. Alongside the repertoire data, information on donor age, sex, ethnicity and CMV serostatus was compiled. A later genetic analysis took genome-wide SNP genotypes for about 65% of the 666 donors and used that subset as a discovery cohort. Every discovery cohort repertoire had been produced on one sequencing platform. Class I and class II HLA loci were covered by the typing at four-digit resolution. The number of typed donors differed by locus: 629-630 for A, B, C, DRB1 and DQB1; 522 for DQA1; approximately 600 for DPA1; and about 450 for DPB1. Roughly five DR-DQ haplotypes were treated as single units for association and clustering because of strong linkage in the cohort. Across 300 to 400 genotyped donors of the cohort, an average of about 240,000 unique TCR beta nucleotide sequences per donor were sequenced, and roughly 17% of those sequences were non-productive.

The cohort comprised 670 or so healthy bone marrow donors. At the time of sampling, every cohort member was nominally healthy, though immune exposures that went unrecorded were likely present. The donor tested CMV seropositive, placing the donor among the roughly 300 seropositive members of the cohort. A peripheral blood sample was provided by each donor, and peripheral blood mononuclear cells were used for TCR beta sequencing. Genomic DNA was extracted from the blood cell samples with the Qiagen DNeasy Blood Extraction Kit. The V end loses 3 bases and the J end loses 6 bases, and a stretch of 3 bases separates them. The germline V gene provides CDR1 MNHNS and CDR2 SASEGT. Including cysteine and phenylalanine, the CDR3 has 11 amino acids. The sequence is cut down to CDR3 DNA, 33 bases in frame from base 1. What the research found in general, with its limitations: CMV serostatus was the only immune exposure information available for the cohort. A total of roughly 160 TCR beta chains were listed by the study as associated with cytomegalovirus. Because HLA typing was missing for some donors at each locus, association tests included only the typed subset. A further reported finding was that TCR beta sequences accurately predicted the HLA-A and HLA-B alleles for most subjects in the first cohort. In a later analysis, the rate of TCR association differed among HLA loci, with DRB1 alleles having the most associated TCRs and HLA-C alleles having the fewest. An association between a missense DCLRE1C variant and V-gene and J-gene trimming of TCR beta chains was found in a later genetic analysis and replicated in an independent cohort. A later analysis associated around 16,000 TCR beta sequences with specific HLA alleles at a false discovery rate of 0.05. Several of the top co-occurrence clusters appeared to be linked to parvovirus B19, influenza, CMV and Epstein-Barr virus, according to a later analysis. Linkage disequilibrium might explain the correlated functional status among segregating V segments, but an unknown experimental factor could not be excluded. The authors suggested that the approach could potentially be extended to other disease states and immunological phenotypes. In an earlier analysis of over 550 of the donors, most TCR beta V segments were observed in productive rearrangements about 87% or about 30% of the time, broadly matching IMGT annotations. Over 15 rarely observed V segments, including chromosome 9 orphons, were excluded from the earlier analysis of about 600 of the donors because counts were too low. A cluster of highly shared sequence variants was judged likely to be a technical artifact of the sequencing pipeline. The classifier was reported to diagnose cytomegalovirus status with high specificity and sensitivity in both the original and validation cohorts. A later genetic analysis reported fewer N-insertions in productive TCRs among donors in an Asian-associated ancestry cluster than the approximately 670-donor mean. In a later analysis, most CMV-associated TCR beta chains were found to appear HLA-restricted, with HLA associations seemingly driven largely by CMV exposure. Some IMGT-functional V segments, including TRBV6-2 and TRBV6-3, could not be distinguished by the 87-base-pair reads and were therefore excluded. Sequencing depth was assumed to be roughly uniform across donors in the presence/absence analyses, though that assumption may not hold. When HLA alleles, especially DR and DQ, strongly co-occurred, TCR associations were difficult to assign to individual alleles. In a later analysis, HLA-associated TCR beta chains were found to be more clonally expanded and to have lower generation probabilities than equally common non-associated chains. In vitro tests confirmed that three of the cytomegalovirus-associated TCR beta chains recognize cytomegalovirus antigens. While some public TCRs were present in many individuals, most TCR sequences turned up only very rarely across donors. Only TCR beta chains were sequenced in this cohort, and the absence of alpha or paired-chain data limited detectable features.

The library was produced with the immunoSEQ multiplex PCR assay. A mixture of 60 forward primers for TCR Vbeta segments and 13 reverse primers for TCR Jbeta segments was used in the multiplex PCR. The CDR3 region of rearranged TCR beta genes was amplified from genomic DNA by a multiplex PCR assay. On the Illumina HiSeq System, the amplified TCR beta libraries were sequenced as 87-base-pair reads. Concerning the study's data processing: Across the 500 to 850 repertoires, a later analysis counted tens of millions of unique TCR beta chains, roughly 11 million of which were shared by at least two donors. To remove PCR and sequencing errors, raw reads were error-corrected and collapsed into unique sequences using a nearest-neighbor algorithm that merged closely related sequences. To assign V, D and J gene segments, CDR3 sequences were aligned to IMGT reference sequences. For a sequence to be retained, a match of at least six nucleotides to both a V gene segment and a J gene segment was required. Rearrangements were classified as productive when the CDR3 lacked stop codons and remained in frame with V and J, and all other rearrangements were classified as non-productive. CDR3 was defined according to IMGT convention as the region running from the second conserved V-encoded cysteine to the conserved J-encoded phenylalanine. Sequences without an unambiguous match to a single V gene segment were excluded from the earlier analysis of about 600 of the donors. In an earlier analysis of several hundred of the donors, a V segment was called functional when productive rearrangements were above 56.7%, and segregating when the standard deviation between donors exceeded 5%. A statistical classification framework was built for diagnosing cytomegalovirus status from the catalog of TCR beta chain sequences. In a later analysis, TCR nucleotide sequences were compared against IMGT/GENE-DB human TR gene sequences so that V and J genes could be assigned. In a later analysis, CDR3 sequences and most-parsimonious VDJ recombination scenarios were assigned using the TCRdist pipeline. In a later analysis, every TCR beta chain was defined by the combination of its CDR3 amino acid sequence and its V-gene family, and reads without a unique V-gene family were dropped. A later analysis removed 592 highly shared, low-generation-probability nucleotide sequences to deal with suspected cross-contamination and a sequencing artifact. In a later analysis, a clonal expansion index was calculated for each public chain from normalized within-repertoire ranks of inferred template counts. In a later analysis, generation probabilities were computed with a VDJ recombination model fitted to out-of-frame rearrangements, and the resulting probabilities were checked against IGoR. A later analysis scored TCR-TCR, TCR-HLA and TCR-CMV co-occurrence with hypergeometric tests, applying a repertoire-size bias correction to TCR pairs. In a later analysis, false discovery rates were estimated by permuting HLA or CMV assignments 20 times. A later analysis grouped co-occurring TCRs with DBSCAN, adding TCRdist sequence similarity when clustering within HLA-allele-positive subsets. Repertoires with fewer than 30,000 or more than 120,000 public chains were left out of co-occurrence clustering, as were about 5 repertoires with anomalous nucleotide sharing. This immuneACCESS table, as held by TCRdb, lists in-frame sequences with V and J called but not all clones. Of the missing ones, under half trace to an unresolved V gene in checked studies; the others have no known cause. That table gives V, J and clone size, and the DNA gave D and trimming. For this sample the table gives 100,000 or so clones, of which roughly 70% were detected only once. The top ten hold 4.5% to 5% of the sample.

Notes on this clone: Its recognized antigen is unknown. No much larger clone exists at a distance of one base, and base qualities are not known.

The chain couples TRBV6-1 to TRBJ1-5, with no D gene named confidently. This TCR came from a young woman in good health and CMV-seropositive. The sample was PBMCs. The CDR3 protein sequence reads: CASSDRQPQHF. In nucleotides, the sequence is TGTGCCAGCAGTGATCGTCAGCCCCAGCATTTT.